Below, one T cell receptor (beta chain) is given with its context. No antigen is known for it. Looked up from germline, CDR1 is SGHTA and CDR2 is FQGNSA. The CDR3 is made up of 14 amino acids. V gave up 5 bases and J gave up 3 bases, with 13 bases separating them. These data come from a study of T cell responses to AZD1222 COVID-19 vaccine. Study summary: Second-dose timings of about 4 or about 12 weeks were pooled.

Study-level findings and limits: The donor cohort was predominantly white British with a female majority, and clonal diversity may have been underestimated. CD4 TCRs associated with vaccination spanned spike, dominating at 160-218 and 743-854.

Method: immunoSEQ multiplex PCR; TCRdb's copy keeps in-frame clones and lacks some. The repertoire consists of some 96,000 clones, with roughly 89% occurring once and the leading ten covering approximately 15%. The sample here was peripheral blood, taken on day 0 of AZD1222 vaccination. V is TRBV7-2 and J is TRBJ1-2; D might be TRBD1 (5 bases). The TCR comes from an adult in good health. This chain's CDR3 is CASSTQTGYYGYTF. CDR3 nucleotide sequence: TGTGCCAGCAGCACCCAAACAGGCTACTATGGCTACACCTTC.